This TCR beta chain was sequenced in a study of OX40 agonist ivuxolimab in advanced cancers. Across the study: Treatment of patients was with ivuxolimab, an agonistic anti-OX40 (CD134) antibody. Mean age approximately 59 years, range about 23 to 85; approximately 80% male.

Study-wide findings and caveats: Expanded clones were, on average, more numerous among CD8+ T cells than CD4+. At 0.1 to 3.0 mg/kg and by week 6, clonal expansion occurred in CD4+ and CD8+ blood T cells.

Data came from immunoSEQ multiplex PCR; TCRdb stores just in-frame clones and leaves some out. The table has 30,000 or so clones, around 80% seen once. With respect to this clone: No antigen is known for it.

The source is an adult with an advanced solid tumor such as melanoma, head and neck, liver or kidney cancer. The sample was CD4+ or CD8+ T cells sorted from blood, taken in a trial of the OX40 agonist ivuxolimab.

Written as DNA, the CDR3 is TGTGCCAGCAGTCGGCCGGGACAGGGTATCAGGCTGGCTTTCTTT. Amino acid sequence: CASSRPGQGIRLAFF. V is TRBV5-6 and J is TRBJ1-1; TRBD1 agrees at 9 bases. CDR3 length: 15 amino acids. With V trimmed by 5 bases and J by 11 bases, 16 bases remained unmatched. In germline, CDR1 is SGHDT, CDR2 YYEEEE.